This T cell receptor beta chain was identified in a study of response to subunit inactivated influenza vaccine. The study, taken as a whole, reports: Authors suggested each seasonal influenza vaccination recruits few new T cells.

The CDR3 is 13 residues long. Germline trimming cut 8 bases from V and 5 bases from J; bases unmatched to any gene: 9. Germline-derived CDR1 and CDR2 are DFQATT and SNEGSKA (reference sequence). As concerns this clonotype: Its specificity is not known.

TCRdb fed the RT-PCR reads into MiXCR, producing one record per CDR3 protein. Among 500,000 to 550,000 distinct CDR3 sequences listed, 6% to 9% were seen once. The chain joins TRBV20-1 to TRBJ2-1, with 7 bases identical to TRBD1. The sequence came from a man in his fifties or sixties who received an inactivated influenza vaccine. The sequencing used PBMCs from blood, collected approximately 25 months after vaccination. CDR3 sequence (DNA): TGCAGTCCCCGGGACAGCTTAAACAATGAGCAGTTCTTC. Amino acid sequence: CSPRDSLNNEQFF.